This T cell receptor (beta chain) was identified in a study of T cells in Graves' hyperthyroidism and ophthalmopathy. On the study more broadly: At the time of initial diagnosis and before any treatment, peripheral blood was collected.

A Clinical Activity Score of at least 3, a NOSPECS grade of at least 4 and a duration under 3 months were recorded in the ophthalmopathy patients. Together with thyroid ultrasound, orbital computed tomography, serum thyroxine and TRAb, clinical symptoms were used for diagnoses. The study, taken as a whole, reports: The model identified upcoming ophthalmopathy a median roughly 6.5 months ahead of onset.

The CDR3 has 13 amino acids. V lost 2 bases, J lost 8 bases, and 10 bases lay in between. Germline lookup yields CDR1 SGHKS and CDR2 YYEKEE (reference sequence). Authors of the study amplified TCR beta CDR3 regions from RNA transcripts. HTBI primers were used for first-round RT-PCR of the TCR CDR3. TCRdb redid the calling of the multiplex PCR reads with MiXCR, one entry per CDR3 protein. The profile shows roughly 650,000 distinct CDR3 sequences, roughly a sixth of them singletons. Concerning this clonotype itself: The antigen remains unidentified.

The source material was blood. This TCR was recovered from a woman aged 40 to 50 with Graves' ophthalmopathy. This chain joins TRBV5-5 and TRBJ1-4; D is unresolved. The CDR3: CASSFAVEEKLFF. CDR3 coding DNA: TGTGCCAGCAGCTTCGCGGTTGAAGAAAAACTGTTTTTT.